What follows are 30 T cell receptor beta chains derived from one specimen sequenced in a study of blood T cell repertoires in COVID-19. Data came from immunoSEQ multiplex PCR; TCRdb stores just in-frame clones and leaves some out. Of 150,000 or so clones listed, over 75% were seen once; the top ten hold around 15%. Input material: peripheral blood. The source of these receptors is a young man with COVID-19, enrolled during active disease.

This chain connects TRBV6-2 or TRBV6-3 to TRBJ1-1; the D gene is possibly TRBD1 (5 bases). Germline V lookup: CDR1 MNHEY, CDR2 SVGEGT. Trimming took off 2 bases at V and 3 bases at J, with 7 bases between the two ends. The CDR3 spans 13 residues. The CDR3 bases are TGTGCCAGCAGTTACGCAGGGTACACTGAAGCTTTCTTT. Translated: CASSYAGYTEAFF.

The genes are TRBV29-1 and TRBJ2-7; TRBD2 might be the D (5 bases). The germline V and J ends were trimmed by 4 bases and 4 bases, with 14 bases remaining between them. The V gene's germline CDR1 is SQVTM and CDR2 ANQGSEA. The CDR3 runs to 13 residues. CDR3 sequence: CSVGGNSDYEQYF. Written as DNA, the CDR3 is TGCAGCGTTGGAGGAAATAGCGATTACGAGCAGTACTTC.

The chain uses TRBV28 and TRBJ2-7; D ambiguous. The CDR3 is 13 amino acids. Per germline, CDR1 MDHEN and CDR2 SYDVKM. The V and J ends lost 3 bases and 3 bases respectively, with 9 bases between them. CDR3 in DNA: TGTGCCAGCAGTTTTGTTGGCGGCTACGAGCAGTACTTC. This sequence encodes CASSFVGGYEQYF.

The gene calls are TRBV28 and TRBJ1-1; D gene ambiguous. V lost 2 bases to trimming and J lost 7 bases, with 11 bases between them. CDR1 is MDHEN and CDR2 is SYDVKM in the germline V gene. This CDR3 has 13 amino acids. As DNA, the CDR3 is TGTGCCAGCAGTTTACCGCGGCCGGTTGAAGCTTTCTTT. Amino acid sequence: CASSLPRPVEAFF.

This clone was seen once. The gene calls are TRBV2 and TRBJ2-2, with D unresolved. The V and J ends lost 4 bases and 1 base respectively, with 4 bases between them. Germline V gene sequence: CDR1 SNHLY, CDR2 FYNNEI. The CDR3 spans 13 residues. CDR3 loop: CASSGQNTGELFF. In DNA form, the CDR3 reads TGTGCCAGCAGTGGGCAGAACACCGGGGAGCTGTTTTTT.

There are a few counts of this clone. The chain combines TRBV12-3 or TRBV12-4 with TRBJ2-7; 9 nucleotides match TRBD1. Trimming removed 6 bases from V and 6 bases from J; junction bases left unmatched: 6. This CDR3 is built from 13 residues. The CDR3 DNA reads as TGTGCCAGCAGCCTCGGACAGGGGAGCGAGCAGTACTTC. This encodes CASSLGQGSEQYF.

The chain carries TRBV5-8 and TRBJ2-5, with TRBD2 identical over 13 bases. The ends lost 0 bases at V and 2 bases at J; junction bases unmatched: 1. The CDR3 loop spans 16 amino acids. Germline V gene data show CDR1 as SGHTS and CDR2 as YDEGEE. CDR3 sequence (DNA): TGTGCCAGCAGCTTGGAGGGACTAGCGGGGCAAGAGACCCAGTACTTC. It codes for CASSLEGLAGQETQYF.

The chain links TRBV6-5 to TRBJ2-3, with TRBD2 matching 7 bases. CDR3 size: 16 residues. The junction had 8 bases not matched to a gene; V was cut back by 0 bases and J by 5 bases. Germline V lookup: CDR1 MNHEY, CDR2 SVGAGI. The CDR3 DNA is TGTGCCAGCAGTTACTCCGGGGGGAGCGCGCGAGATACGCAGTATTTT. Translating it yields CASSYSGGSARDTQYF.

The J gene is TRBJ1-5, the V gene TRBV7-9; 9 positions match TRBD1. Germline values: CDR1 SEHNR, CDR2 FQNEAQ (reference sequence). Trimming took 5 bases from V and 7 from J; bases not matched to a gene: 6. The CDR3 contains 14 residues. Here the CDR3 DNA reads TGTGCCAGCAGCGAGACAGGGGGAGGACAGCCCCAGCATTTT. Protein: CASSETGGGQPQHF.

The chain carries TRBV25-1 and TRBJ2-7; TRBD2 aligns across 14 bases. There are 15 residues in the CDR3. V lost 6 bases, J lost 9 bases, and 10 bases stayed unmatched. Germline V CDR1 and CDR2: MGHDK, SYGVNS. The CDR3 is CASSARTSGRIRQYF. The CDR3 DNA reads as TGTGCCAGCAGCGCACGGACTAGCGGGAGGATAAGGCAGTACTTC.

This clone occurred once. V gene TRBV27 combines with J gene TRBJ2-5, with 9 bases aligning to TRBD2. Germline V gene lookup returns CDR1 MNHEY and CDR2 SMNVEV (reference sequence). The CDR3 is made up of 17 amino acids. V lost 5 bases, J lost 4 bases, and 14 bases stayed unmatched. The CDR3 here is CASSTRQRTSATETQYF. The CDR3 DNA sequence: TGTGCCAGCAGTACAAGGCAGAGGACTAGCGCCACAGAGACCCAGTACTTC.

The chain is built from TRBV7-9 and TRBJ2-7; 7 nucleotides line up with TRBD2. The germline V gene encodes CDR1 SEHNR and CDR2 FQNEAQ (reference sequence). The CDR3 sequence is 14 residues long. V lost 6 bases and J lost 7; bases outside the gene matches: 12. CDR3 protein: CASSPSGKLGEQYF. For the CDR3, the DNA is TGTGCCAGCAGTCCAAGCGGGAAATTGGGGGAGCAGTACTTC.

The genes are TRBV24-1 and TRBJ2-2; 10 bases align to TRBD1. CDR1 and CDR2 from the germline V gene are KGHDR and SFDVKD. This CDR3 is built from 17 residues. V lost 2 bases to trimming and J lost 3 bases; unmatched junction nucleotides: 5. The DNA of the CDR3 is TGTGCCACCAGTGATTCCGACAGGGGGCCGCACACCGGGGAGCTGTTTTTT. Amino acids: CATSDSDRGPHTGELFF.

The chain is built from TRBV7-2 and TRBJ2-7, with 8 bases matching TRBD2. With V trimmed by 1 base and J by 4 bases, 6 bases remained unmatched. Germline V gene lookup returns CDR1 SGHTA and CDR2 FQGNSA. There are 15 residues in the CDR3. CDR3 in DNA: TGTGCCAGCAGCTTAGAGCCTAGCGGGCTATACGAGCAGTACTTC. It specifies CASSLEPSGLYEQYF.

There are a few counts of this clone. The chain combines TRBV25-1 with TRBJ2-2; D not resolved. Germline V gives CDR1 MGHDK, CDR2 SYGVNS. Trimming pared 5 bases from V and 0 bases from J, leaving 7 bases between. CDR3 length: 14 residues. The CDR3 reads CASSPQANTGELFF. The CDR3 region has the DNA TGTGCCAGCAGTCCCCAGGCGAACACCGGGGAGCTGTTTTTT.

This sequence joins TRBV10-1 and TRBJ2-3; D might be TRBD2 (5 bases). Germline CDR1 is WNHNN and CDR2 is SYGVQD (reference sequence). Between the trimmed V and J ends, which lost 3 bases and 2 bases, there was a span of 12 bases. The CDR3 length is 15 residues. The CDR3 spells CASSEKWETTDTQYF. CDR3 coding DNA: TGCGCCAGCAGTGAAAAGTGGGAGACCACAGATACGCAGTATTTT.

This clone was seen more than once but under ten times. The J gene is TRBJ1-4, the V gene TRBV5-1; D call uncertain. The CDR3 is 13 residues long. V was pared by 5 bases and J by 0 bases, with 5 bases between. Germline V gene data show CDR1 as SGHRS and CDR2 as YFSETQ. CDR3 nucleotides: TGCGCCAGCAGGGAGGCAACTAATGAAAAACTGTTTTTT. Its protein product is CASREATNEKLFF.

The sample holds a few counts of this clone. The CDR3 nucleotides read TGTGCCTGGGCTAGACTAGCGGTCTCCTACAATGAGCAGTTCTTC. Its translation: CAWARLAVSYNEQFF. This chain connects TRBV30 to TRBJ2-1; 9 bases are a match to TRBD2. Germline loops: CDR1 GTSNPN, CDR2 SVGIG (reference sequence). The ends lost 5 bases at V and 0 bases at J; junction bases unmatched: 5. The CDR3 has 15 amino acids. The variable domain in full, completed from reference TRBV30 and TRBJ2-1, reads SQTIHQWPATLVQPVGSPLSLECTVEGTSNPNLYWYRQAAGRGLQLLFYSVGIGQISSEVPQNLSASRPQDRQFILSSKKLLLSDSGFYLCAWARLAVSYNEQFFGPGTRLTVL.

As DNA, the CDR3 is TGTGCCAGCAGCTTAGGCCAGGGATTATACGAGCAGTACTTC. Translated: CASSLGQGLYEQYF. The V call is TRBV11-2, the J call TRBJ2-7; possible D gene TRBD1, 5 bases. The germline CDR1 and CDR2 sequences are SGHAT and FQNNGV. Trimming removed 1 base at V and 4 bases at J, with 11 bases between. The CDR3 covers 14 residues.

The chain couples TRBV6-2 or TRBV6-3 to TRBJ2-5, with 9 bases lining up with TRBD1. V was pared by 7 bases and J by 0 bases, with 12 bases of the junction left unmatched. Germline V gene lookup returns CDR1 MNHEY and CDR2 SVGEGT. The CDR3 runs to 17 residues. The CDR3 sequence is CASTPLPGTGYQETQYF. DNA of the CDR3: TGTGCCAGCACCCCACTCCCGGGGACAGGGTACCAAGAGACCCAGTACTTC.

This sequence joins TRBV27 and TRBJ2-2; a possible D gene is TRBD1 (5 bases). The length of the CDR3 is 14 residues. Between the trimmed V and J ends, which lost 3 bases and 5 bases, there was a span of 10 bases. Germline CDR1 reads MNHEY; CDR2 reads SMNVEV (reference sequence). In DNA, the CDR3 is TGTGCCAGCAGTTTGACAGACGAGACCGGGGAGCTGTTTTTT. It codes for CASSLTDETGELFF.

V is TRBV20-1 and J is TRBJ2-7; D not resolved. Trimming pared 5 bases from V and 3 bases from J, leaving 5 bases between. This CDR3 has 10 amino acids. Germline-derived CDR1 and CDR2 are DFQATT and SNEGSKA (reference sequence). The CDR3 here is CSAGSYEQYF. The DNA of the CDR3 is TGCAGTGCTGGCAGCTACGAGCAGTACTTC.

The rearrangement joins TRBV4-2 to TRBJ2-7; no firm D call. Germline CDR1 is LGHNA and CDR2 is YNFKEQ. The CDR3 covers 15 residues. Trimming removed 0 bases from V and 1 base from J, with 10 bases in between. CDR3 protein: CASSQELGTSYEQYF. CDR3 coding DNA: TGTGCCAGCAGCCAAGAGTTGGGCACTTCCTACGAGCAGTACTTC.

This clone was seen once. This rearrangement joins TRBV2 to TRBJ2-1; 10 positions agree with TRBD1. Germline-derived CDR1 and CDR2 are SNHLY and FYNNEI. This CDR3 spans 15 amino acids. V lost 10 bases to trimming and J lost 4 bases; unmatched junction nucleotides: 10. The CDR3 spells CATPPGTGAYNEQFF. CDR3 nucleotide sequence: TGTGCCACGCCCCCCGGGACAGGGGCTTACAATGAGCAGTTCTTC.

The V call is TRBV27, the J call TRBJ2-7, with 7 bases identical to TRBD1. This CDR3 has 13 amino acids. The germline CDR1 and CDR2 sequences are MNHEY and SMNVEV (reference sequence). Trimming removed 6 bases from V and 3 bases from J; junction bases left unmatched: 5. Here the CDR3 DNA reads TGTGCCAGCAGCCCCGACAGGGTCTACGAGCAGTACTTC. Its protein is CASSPDRVYEQYF.

In DNA, the CDR3 is TGTGCCAGCAGCGTAGGGCAGGGGGGCACTGAAGCTTTCTTT. Its protein product is CASSVGQGGTEAFF. The chain has TRBV7-2 and TRBJ1-1; 7 bases line up with TRBD1. V dropped 5 bases and J dropped 4; count of bases not matched to a gene: 7. The CDR3 contains 14 residues. Germline V lookup: CDR1 SGHTA, CDR2 FQGNSA. The entire variable domain, with the rest obtained from reference TRBV7-2 and TRBJ1-1, is as follows: GAGVSQSPSNKVTEKGKDVELRCDPISGHTALYWYRQSLGQGLEFLIYFQGNSAPDKSGLPSDRFSAERTGGSVSTLTIQRTQQEDSAVYLCASSVGQGGTEAFFGQGTRLTVV.

The genes are TRBV18 and TRBJ1-2; 12 bases agree with TRBD1. V dropped 2 bases and J dropped 6; count of bases not matched to a gene: 4. Germline assignment: CDR1 KGHSH and CDR2 LQKENI. The CDR3 runs to 15 residues. CDR3 in amino acids: CASSPVGTGGHGYTF. Here the CDR3 DNA reads TGTGCCAGCTCACCAGTCGGGACAGGGGGCCATGGCTACACCTTC.

This clone appeared a single time. The genes are TRBV5-6 and TRBJ2-7; 8 positions match TRBD1. CDR1 and CDR2 from the germline V gene are SGHDT and YYEEEE. The CDR3 has 13 residues. The V segment lost 3 bases and the J segment 5 bases; nucleotides outside the gene matches: 4. DNA for the CDR3: TGTGCCAGCAGCTGGCTGACAGGGGACGAGCAGTACTTC. Its translation is CASSWLTGDEQYF. Filled out from reference TRBV5-6 and TRBJ2-7, the complete variable domain reads DAGVTQSPTHLIKTRGQQVTLRCSPKSGHDTVSWYQQALGQGPQFIFQYYEEEERQRGNFPDRFSGHQFPNYSSELNVNALLLGDSALYLCASSWLTGDEQYFGPGTRLTVT.

The chain couples TRBV7-2 to TRBJ2-1, with a possible D match to TRBD1 (6 bases). This CDR3 region has 17 residues. Germline-derived CDR1 and CDR2 are SGHTA and FQGNSA. The V gene lost 3 bases and the J gene lost 4 bases, with 19 bases spanning the gap. The CDR3 region has the DNA TGTGCCAGCAGCTTTGTAGGGGTCGTTAGGGGGTACAATGAGCAGTTCTTC. It translates to CASSFVGVVRGYNEQFF.

CDR3 residues: CATPRGGRTHEQYF. DNA for the CDR3: TGTGCCACCCCTCGCGGCGGGAGAACCCACGAGCAGTACTTC. This chain connects TRBV27 to TRBJ2-7; 7 nucleotides match TRBD2. There are 14 residues in the CDR3. With V trimmed by 10 bases and J by 5 bases, 14 bases remained unmatched. Germline V gene sequence: CDR1 MNHEY, CDR2 SMNVEV (reference sequence).